This entry features one T cell receptor (beta chain) sequence. Its antigen is not known. This sample stems from a study of OX40 agonist ivuxolimab in advanced cancers. In the study overall: The patients' treatment was ivuxolimab, an agonistic anti-OX40 (CD134) antibody. Patients were about 83% male with ages roughly 20 to 80, mean about 60. General study findings and limits: On average, a greater number of expanded clones characterised CD8+ T cells relative to CD4+. Blood T cells, both CD4+ and CD8+, expanded clonally by week 6 at 0.1 to 3.0 mg/kg.

Produced via immunoSEQ multiplex PCR; TCRdb's table is partial and in-frame only. The sample includes some 97,000 clones, around nine tenths of them seen just once. The CDR3 is 16 amino acids. V lost 4 bases to trimming and J lost 2 bases, with 19 bases between them. Germline V gene lookup returns CDR1 SGHKS and CDR2 YYEKEE (reference sequence). This clonotype was sampled from an adult with an advanced solid tumor such as melanoma, head and neck, liver or kidney cancer. This chain links TRBV5-5 with TRBJ2-7; D is perhaps TRBD1 (6 bases). This specimen consisted of CD4+ or CD8+ T cells sorted from blood, obtained in a trial of the OX40 agonist ivuxolimab. The DNA for the CDR3 is TGTGCCAGCAGCAAACGGACAGATACTTTTACCTACGAGCAGTACTTC. Translated, it gives CASSKRTDTFTYEQYF.